This T cell receptor beta chain was documented in a study of T cells in Graves' hyperthyroidism and ophthalmopathy (dated by TCRdb to between 2019 and 2020). Study-wide context: Peripheral blood was collected at initial diagnosis, before any treatment. To identify TCR V-J signatures that set the groups apart, the researchers used a discovery cohort of more than 95 patients, made up of 40 to 45 with Graves' ophthalmopathy and 57 with stable Graves' hyperthyroidism. Prospective prediction of ophthalmopathy was tested in an independent validation cohort consisting of roughly 20 hyperthyroidism patients and around 16 patients who later progressed to ophthalmopathy. The 75 to 100 discovery patients were randomly split 7:3 into training and test sets. The study also compared thyroid tissue and blood T-cell repertoires from 5 to 7 Graves' hyperthyroidism patients. Following sampling, methimazole starting at 30 mg daily was given to hyperthyroidism patients, and high-dose intravenous methylprednisolone was given to ophthalmopathy patients. The paper reports TCR Vbeta CDR3 sequencing of roughly 140 peripheral blood samples: 43 ophthalmopathy, under 80 hyperthyroidism and approximately 17 progressor patients.

Taken from the germline V gene, the CDR1 and CDR2 loops are SGDLS and YYNGEE. From the cysteine up to the phenylalanine, the CDR3 has a length of 12 residues. Only the CDR3 part of the read is kept: 36 bases, read in frame from the first base. V gives up 5 bases and J gives up 1 base, and the segment between their germline ends measures 6 bases. The TCR beta CDR3 regions were amplified from the RNA transcripts. For the first round of RT-PCR on the TCR CDR3, the HTBI primer set was used together with the Qiagen OneStep RT-PCR kit. Libraries were constructed in a second round of multiplex PCR, after which size selection and purification were carried out. Paired-end sequencing of the libraries was performed with 100 bp reads on an Illumina HiSeq2000. For the original study's pipeline: SOAPnuke was used to process the raw data, removing reads that contained adapters or uncalled bases, had a mean Phred below 15, or lacked an exact match to the constant primer or identifier. High-quality paired reads were merged with COPE v1.2.5, and unique nucleotide sequences were defined as clonotypes. MiTCR v1.1 was used to align the clonotypes against IMGT TRBV, TRBD and TRBJ reference segments. The analysis was restricted to V-J combinations with a frequency above 0.0001, which together covered 99.2% of the repertoires. A TCS score was defined as the ratio of F50 (clonal expansion) to E x V (chaos), with BLOSUM62-based TCRdist applied between CDR3 peptides within each V-J. Welch's t-statistics and random forest reduced 500 to 650 V-J features to 13, which were used in a naive Bayes classifier (R e1071). The public reads were quality trimmed at Q25 with fastp and then assembled into clones with MiXCR by TCRdb, keeping productive beta chains. Rows merge per CDR3 protein into single entries with the most common DNA and genes. It is TCRdb's table, rather than the study itself, that gives the V and J calls and clone size. The sample table contains roughly 530,000 distinct CDR3 sequences; only one count was recorded for roughly 15% of them. The top ten hold approximately 16% of the sample.

This clonotype was picked up a small number of times. Its antigen is unknown. No base-level quality is on record; no much larger clone is a single base apart. Broader findings and caveats from the paper: Ophthalmopathy was separated from stable hyperthyroidism by a 13 V-J signature model, with approximately 85% sensitivity and about 81% specificity obtained in cross-validation and 80%/75% obtained in testing. No statistical method was used to fix the sample size in advance, and group allocation was not hidden from the investigators. Most expanded thyroid clonotypes (frequency above 0.001) were also detected in blood, a finding suggesting that blood repertoires may reflect thyroid immune responses. During validation, the model predicted progression to ophthalmopathy a median of roughly six months ahead of onset, with almost 71% sensitivity and under 85% specificity.

Ophthalmopathy patients had moderately to severely active disease, Clinical Activity Score of at least 3, NOSPECS grade of at least 4, and duration under 3 months. Any patient with an uncontrolled infection, another autoimmune disease, pregnancy or lactation was excluded. Diagnoses relied on clinical symptoms, serum thyroxine and TRAb, thyroid ultrasound and orbital computed tomography. Ficoll-Paque density gradient centrifugation was used to isolate PBMCs from approximately 10 ml of fresh peripheral blood. Total RNA was extracted with Trizol reagent, and quality was checked on an Agilent 2100 Bioanalyzer.

This receptor was obtained from a woman between 18 and 29 years old with Graves' ophthalmopathy. The sequenced sample was blood. The chain is made from TRBV9 and TRBJ1-1; a confident D gene designation cannot be given. For the CDR3, the sequence is CASSKKNTEAFF. The DNA is as follows: TGTGCCAGCAGTAAAAAGAACACTGAAGCTTTCTTT.